This TCR beta chain was captured in a study of blood T cell repertoires in COVID-19. Study in general: The United States, Italy and Spain were the sources of the acute and convalescent COVID-19 samples. From T cells, B-cell-depleted T cells, or PBMCs came the material, which was cDNA or gDNA.

Germline values: CDR1 LGHNA, CDR2 YNFKEQ. CDR3 length: 15 amino acids. V lost 1 base and J lost 1, with 10 bases in between. Methods used by the authors: Amplification with reference gene primers provided the estimates of nucleated cell counts. Sequenced by immunoSEQ multiplex PCR; TCRdb stores in-frame clones only, minus some. That table supplies the V and J calls and clone size; D and trimming were determined from the DNA. In the table there are about 240,000 clones, around 82% of which are singletons. This clone was seen a single time. Participant reports of clinical history set cohort assignment. Sequenced: PBMCs or T cells enriched from blood (not recorded which). This receptor was identified in a middle-aged woman who had been exposed to COVID-19. The genes are TRBV4-2 and TRBJ1-1; the D gene is possibly TRBD1 (5 bases). Here the CDR3 DNA reads TGTGCCAGCAGCCAAGGGAGGGGAGGGAACACTGAAGCTTTCTTT. It encodes CASSQGRGGNTEAFF.